These 18 T cell receptor beta chains were sequenced from one sample in a study of cytomegalovirus exposure and HLA in healthy donors. PCR amplification relied on 60 Vbeta primers (plus 13 Jbeta primers). TCRdb's table, derived via immunoSEQ multiplex PCR, lists solely in-frame clones and lacks some. The sample spans about 64,000 clones; the ten largest clones claim approximately 4%. Sequenced: PBMCs. These receptors were taken from a woman between 18 and 29 years old in good health and CMV-seronegative.

This chain uses TRBV11-3 with TRBJ2-5; D perhaps matches TRBD1 (5 bases). With 1 base removed from V and 5 bases from J, the gap between germline ends came to 8 bases. The length of the CDR3 is 13 residues. CDR1 is SGHNT and CDR2 is YENEEA in the germline V gene. The CDR3 protein is CASSLGSGETQYF. The CDR3, as DNA: TGTGCCAGCAGCTTAGGGTCAGGGGAGACCCAGTACTTC.

The chain couples TRBV6-4 to TRBJ1-2; 11 bases agree with TRBD1. V lost 5 bases to trimming and J lost 4 bases; unmatched junction nucleotides: 6. This CDR3 region has 15 residues. Germline CDR1 MRHNA, CDR2 SNTAGT. For the CDR3, the DNA is TGTGCCAGCAGTTTCCGAGGGACAGGGGGCTATGGCTACACCTTC. This gives the protein CASSFRGTGGYGYTF.

J is TRBJ1-4 and V is TRBV5-6; 10 positions match TRBD1. The length of the CDR3 is 14 residues. Looked up from germline, CDR1 is SGHDT and CDR2 is YYEEEE. The V gene end was trimmed by 2 bases and the J gene end by 6 bases; junction bases not matched to a gene: 1. The CDR3 nucleotides are TGTGCCAGCAGCTTCGGGACAGGGGATGAAAAACTGTTTTTT. It specifies CASSFGTGDEKLFF.

The gene calls are TRBV4-1 and TRBJ2-3, with 12 nucleotides matching TRBD2. Germline CDR1 MGHRA, CDR2 YSYEKL. V gave up 3 bases and J gave up 7 bases; unmatched junction bases: 17. This CDR3 contains 19 residues. CDR3 in amino acids: CASSHRPTMLAGGWYTQYF. The CDR3 DNA is TGCGCCAGCAGCCACCGCCCAACGATGCTAGCGGGGGGGTGGTATACGCAGTATTTT.

The V and J genes are TRBV5-1 and TRBJ1-2, with TRBD1 matching 9 bases. Looked up from germline, CDR1 is SGHRS and CDR2 is YFSETQ. This CDR3 is built from 15 residues. Unmatched junction bases numbered 6, after V lost 0 bases and J lost 6 bases. CDR3: CASSLDRDRDDGYTF. The CDR3, as DNA: TGCGCCAGCAGCTTGGACCGGGACAGGGATGATGGCTACACCTTC.

V and J are TRBV9 and TRBJ1-5, with unresolved D. The V gene lost 3 bases and the J gene lost 0 bases, with 4 bases spanning the gap. This CDR3 region has 13 residues. Per the germline V gene, CDR1 is SGDLS and CDR2 is YYNGEE. In nucleotides, the CDR3 is TGTGCCAGCAGCGCAAATAGCAATCAGCCCCAGCATTTT. This gives the protein CASSANSNQPQHF.

The rearrangement joins TRBV4-2 to TRBJ2-3; 7 nucleotides align to TRBD1. The CDR3 loop spans 16 amino acids. The germline V gene encodes CDR1 LGHNA and CDR2 YNFKEQ. The V gene end was trimmed by 4 bases and the J gene end by 6 bases; junction bases not matched to a gene: 13. This CDR3 is CASSPLDRDPSDTQYF. The CDR3 DNA reads as TGTGCCAGCAGCCCGCTAGACAGGGACCCCAGTGATACGCAGTATTTT.

For the CDR3, the DNA is TGTGCCAGCAGTGAATTGCAGGGGTCCACAGATACGCAGTATTTT. It specifies CASSELQGSTDTQYF. The gene calls are TRBV2 and TRBJ2-3; D might be TRBD1 (6 bases). Germline V lookup: CDR1 SNHLY, CDR2 FYNNEI. V dropped 2 bases and J dropped 2 bases, with 11 bases sitting between them. The CDR3 is 15 amino acids.

This chain joins TRBV18 and TRBJ1-2; the D gene is possibly TRBD1 (5 bases). The germline V gene has CDR1 KGHSH and CDR2 LQKENI. Trimming cost V 2 bases and J 7 bases, with 14 bases left between them. The CDR3 is made up of 14 amino acids. CDR3 sequence: CASSPGAPGGGYTF. CDR3 in DNA: TGTGCCAGCTCACCAGGGGCACCCGGTGGTGGCTACACCTTC.

This chain uses TRBV7-9 with TRBJ1-2; D is undetermined. Germline V gene sequence: CDR1 SEHNR, CDR2 FQNEAQ (reference sequence). The CDR3 is 17 residues long. V was clipped by 5 bases and J by 4 bases, with 23 bases between them. The CDR3 protein is CASSPSVSGTEGYGYTF. In DNA, the CDR3 is TGTGCCAGCAGCCCATCGGTATCGGGAACAGAAGGCTATGGCTACACCTTC.

V and J are TRBV28 and TRBJ1-1; TRBD1 is a possible D gene (6 bases). Per the germline V gene, CDR1 is MDHEN and CDR2 is SYDVKM. V lost 7 bases and J 1 base, leaving 10 bases between the germline ends. This CDR3 has 13 residues. CDR3 region: CASNPTGNTEAFF. CDR3 in DNA: TGTGCCAGCAACCCGACAGGGAACACTGAAGCTTTCTTT.

The chain combines TRBV19 with TRBJ1-2, with TRBD1 matching 10 bases. The CDR3 contains 16 residues. The trim removed 5 bases at V and 4 bases at J, leaving 10 bases unmatched. Germline values: CDR1 LNHDA, CDR2 SQIVND (reference sequence). The CDR3 is CASSPSTGQGIYGYTF. The CDR3 DNA reads TGTGCCAGTAGTCCATCCACGGGACAGGGGATCTATGGCTACACCTTC.

The genes are TRBV2 and TRBJ1-1, with D tentatively TRBD1 (6 bases). The CDR3 has 15 residues. V gave up 4 bases and J gave up 1 base, with 13 bases separating them. The V gene's germline CDR1 is SNHLY and CDR2 FYNNEI. The CDR3 protein is CASSGSGTTNTEAFF. Here the CDR3 DNA reads TGTGCCAGCAGTGGCTCCGGGACAACGAACACTGAAGCTTTCTTT. Drawing the rest from reference TRBV2 and TRBJ1-1, the complete variable domain is EPEVTQTPSHQVTQMGQEVILRCVPISNHLYFYWYRQILGQKVEFLVSFYNNEISEKSEIFDDQFSVERPDGSNFTLKIRSTKLEDSAMYFCASSGSGTTNTEAFFGQGTRLTVV.

This sequence joins TRBV2 and TRBJ1-2; D call uncertain. The CDR3 sequence is 14 residues long. The germline CDR1 and CDR2 sequences are SNHLY and FYNNEI. With 5 bases removed from V and 6 bases from J, the gap between germline ends came to 16 bases. The CDR3 sequence is CASSSGGGRDGYTF. CDR3 DNA: TGTGCCAGCAGTTCGGGCGGAGGAAGGGATGGCTACACCTTC.

This chain links TRBV6-1 with TRBJ2-7; TRBD1 aligns across 8 bases. The CDR3 consists of 15 residues. J gave up 5 bases and V 6 bases, and 12 bases lay outside the gene matches. Germline CDR1 is MNHNS and CDR2 is SASEGT. CDR3 nucleotides: TGTGCCAGCAGCCACCTGGGAACAGGGGGAAACGAGCAGTACTTC. This sequence encodes CASSHLGTGGNEQYF.

V is TRBV29-1 and J is TRBJ1-5; 7 nucleotides align to TRBD1. This CDR3 is built from 15 residues. V lost 6 bases to trimming and J lost 0 bases; unmatched junction nucleotides: 8. Per the germline V gene, CDR1 is SQVTM and CDR2 is ANQGSEA. In DNA form, the CDR3 reads TGCAGCGTGGGGGACAGTAGCGTTAGCAATCAGCCCCAGCATTTT. Encoded protein: CSVGDSSVSNQPQHF.

The V and J genes are TRBV15 and TRBJ2-3; D might be TRBD2 (5 bases). Trimming pared 1 base from V and 0 bases from J, leaving 5 bases between. This CDR3 has 14 residues. CDR1 LNHNV and CDR2 YYDKDF come from the germline V gene (reference sequence). As DNA, the CDR3 is TGTGCCACCAGCAGAGGAGGGAGCACAGATACGCAGTATTTT. Its translation is CATSRGGSTDTQYF.

The chain joins TRBV7-3 to TRBJ1-1; possibly TRBD1 for D (5 bases). V lost 5 bases and J 6 bases, leaving 16 bases between the germline ends. This CDR3 region has 14 residues. From germline, CDR1 is SGHTA and CDR2 FQGTGA. Here the CDR3 reads CASSPGRGDPEAFF. CDR3 nucleotides: TGTGCCAGCAGCCCCGGCCGGGGGGACCCTGAAGCTTTCTTT.